This T cell receptor beta chain appears in the sequencing data of a study of T cell responses to AZD1222 COVID-19 vaccine. Profiled with immunoSEQ multiplex PCR; TCRdb holds only in-frame clones, not every one. The sample includes approximately 98,000 clones, around 84% of them seen just once. With regard to this clone: Its antigen is unidentified.

Study results and limitations: CD4 TCRs linked to vaccination spanned spike, dominating at 160-218 and 743-854. Donors skewed white British and female; clonal diversity was possibly underestimated.

CDR3 length: 15 residues. Between the trimmed V and J ends, which lost 7 bases and 1 base, there was a span of 14 bases. Germline-derived CDR1 and CDR2 are MDHEN and SYDVKM. The sequencing used peripheral blood, collected on day 0 of AZD1222 vaccination. The receptor comes from an adult in good health. The V gene is TRBV28, the J gene TRBJ1-5; a weak D match, TRBD1 (6 bases). This CDR3 is CASNVQGTSNQPQHF. The CDR3 coding sequence is TGTGCCAGCAATGTGCAGGGGACGAGCAATCAGCCCCAGCATTTT. The variable domain in full, completed from reference TRBV28 and TRBJ1-5, reads DVKVTQSSRYLVKRTGEKVFLECVQDMDHENMFWYRQDPGLGLRLIYFSYDVKMKEKGDIPEGYSVSREKKERFSLILESASTNQTSMYLCASNVQGTSNQPQHFGDGTRLSIL.